This T cell receptor (beta chain) was sequenced for a study of T cell changes during pregnancy in multiple sclerosis. The CDR3 extends over 15 amino acids. The ends lost 5 bases at V and 6 bases at J; junction bases unmatched: 4. CDR1 and CDR2 (germline): SGHNT, YENEEA. The table came from immunoSEQ multiplex PCR; TCRdb's copy has only in-frame clones and leaves some out. The data show about 37,000 clones, around 90% seen once. This receptor was identified in a female donor in good health, enrolled as a control in a pregnancy study. The sequencing used CD4+ T cells from peripheral blood mononuclear cells, collected in the third trimester of pregnancy. J is TRBJ2-1 and V is TRBV11-3, with TRBD2 identical over 13 bases. CDR3: CASSLGTSGVNEQFF. CDR3 nucleotides: TGTGCCAGCAGCCTAGGGACTAGCGGGGTCAATGAGCAGTTCTTC.